Below, one TCR beta chain is given with its context. The protocol was immunoSEQ multiplex PCR, while the TCRdb copy is restricted to in-frame clones and leaves out a portion. The sample comprises 170,000 or so clones, about 66% of which are singletons, and over 9.5% rests with the top ten. This entry is derived from a study of shared clonotypes between healthy human individuals. Across the study: Two female and a few male donors aged 18 to 49 were enrolled.

V gave up 1 base and J gave up 10 bases; unmatched junction bases: 7. The CDR3 sequence is 15 residues long. Germline CDR1 and CDR2: SGHAT and FQNNGV. Nashville, Tennessee was home to all donors, who were Caucasian adults. The specimen was memory CD4+ T cells sorted from blood. Subset given: CD45RA-negative fraction. This TCR was sampled from a man in his thirties or forties in good health. The rearrangement uses TRBV11-2 and TRBJ2-1; 10 bases line up with TRBD2. The CDR3 coding sequence is TGTGCCAGCAGCTTAGCAGCGGGAGGGAGTTACGAGCAGTTCTTC. Encoded protein: CASSLAAGGSYEQFF.